This T cell receptor (beta chain) was sequenced for a study of vaccination effects on CD4 cells after COVID-19 (dated by TCRdb to the early 2020s). Regarding the complete study: Post-vaccine samples across the study were collected a median of 72 days after the second dose, with a range of 14 to 241. SARS-CoV-2 spike-specific CD4+ TCR repertoires from before and after mRNA vaccination were compared in COVID-19 convalescent patients and in infection-naive vaccine recipients. The Oncomine TCR Beta short-read assay on an Illumina iSeq 100 was used to sequence cultures from other donors in the study. Altogether, some ten COVID-19 convalescent patients and several SARS-CoV-2-naive healthy vaccine recipients made up the full study. Study-wide findings and limitations: The study was limited by a small number of convalescent patients, and early post-infection timepoints were lacking. Both infection-induced and vaccine-induced clones contracted markedly at late post-vaccination timepoints, which is consistent with waning T cell responses. In healthy vaccine recipients, vaccine-induced clones were almost all SARS-CoV-2 mono-reactive, with only 1 of 255 cross-reactive with common cold coronaviruses.

The ViraFEST assay stimulated PBMC with viral peptide pools and then used TCR sequencing to identify antigen-specific CD4+ T cell clonotypes by expansion. After about 10 days of culture, CD4+ T cells were isolated with the EasySep CD4+ T cell isolation kit. Each participant received two doses of an mRNA SARS-CoV-2 vaccine, either BNT162b2 or mRNA-1273. None of the healthy vaccine recipients had a prior SARS-CoV-2 infection, which was confirmed by nucleocapsid antibody tests that came back negative both before and after vaccination. Each well held under 2.5 million PBMC cultured in IMDM containing approximately 5.2% human AB serum, 8 to 10 IU/ml IL-2 and gentamicin, along with around 9.4 ug/ml peptides. Half of the culture medium was replaced with fresh IL-2-containing medium on days 3 and 7. Unless otherwise noted, each peptide stimulation condition was cultured in triplicate wells. Using Ficoll-Paque Plus gradient centrifugation, PBMC were separated from whole blood and then either used fresh or cryopreserved at -140C. The spike proteins of SARS-CoV-2 and of the common cold coronaviruses HCoV-NL63, HCoV-OC43 and HCoV-229E were spanned by overlapping peptide pools. Genomic DNA was extracted from cultured CD4+ T cells with the QIAamp micro DNA kit.

This clone was counted a few times. This receptor's antigen is unknown. The input lacks base qualities; no much larger clone sits a single base away. The method behind the library was the immunoSEQ multiplex PCR assay. DNA from the cultured and isolated CD4+ T cells underwent TCR beta CDR3 sequencing. The authors processed their data as follows. Non-productive TCR sequences were discarded, and reads were trimmed to the CDR3 region, with only CDR3s of 7 or more amino acids retained. The MANAFEST web app was used to pick out antigen-specific clonotypes by comparing their expansion in peptide wells with that in reference cultures. For clones to be considered positive, expansion at FDR<0.05 versus reference and all other wells, an odds ratio above 5, and a frequency above 0.1% in two replicate wells were required. A clonotype was called cross-reactive if it was significantly expanded both in SARS-CoV-2 spike wells and in at least one common cold coronavirus spike condition. CDR3 similarity was assessed by Levenshtein distance using the stringdist R package, and unrooted trees were constructed with ape in R 3.6.1. TCRdb carries this immuneACCESS record with in-frame sequences only. Its versions omit some clonotypes, under half of them owing to an unresolved V gene in the studies checked, with the rest unexplained. Clonal size and the V and J genes are those of that table, whereas D and trimming came from the DNA. In this sample the table shows 30,000 or so clones, 55% to 75% of which occur a single time. The ten largest clones represent approximately 8.8% of the sample.

The V end loses 3 bases and the J end loses 1 base, and a stretch of 12 bases separates them. CDR1 and CDR2 are drawn from the germline V gene (reference sequence): LNHDA, SQIVND. Taken from cysteine to phenylalanine, the CDR3 has 15 residues. The retained sequence is limited to the CDR3, 45 bases, with the frame set at the first base. The rearranged chain carries TRBV19 and TRBJ2-5, and possibly TRBD1, on 5 matching bases. The material was CD4+ T cells from PBMCs cultured with HCoV-NL63 spike peptides, obtained after COVID-19 vaccination. Taken with the paper, the label for cell subset or site translates to: HCoV-NL63 spike overlapping peptide pool stimulation. The origin of this receptor is a human donor who received a COVID-19 vaccine. In nucleotide form, the sequence is TGTGCCAGTAGTATTAGCCAAACAGGCCAAGAGACCCAGTACTTC. This encodes CASSISQTGQETQYF.